These T cell receptor beta chains were read from a single sample in a study of blood T cell repertoires in COVID-19. The method was immunoSEQ multiplex PCR; TCRdb's version includes in-frame clones alone and lacks a portion of them. The data hold roughly 190,000 clones, with roughly 80% observed a single time. Source material: PBMCs or T cells enriched from blood (not recorded which). The receptors stem from a woman aged 25-40 years who had recovered from COVID-19. Each CDR3 is given without its conserved first and last residue.

CDR3: ASSPGTRGNYGYT
V: TRBV6-5

CDR3: ASSKPGEGHNSPLH
V: TRBV5-6

CDR3: ASSHHRGDTEAF
V: TRBV3-1/TRBV3-2

CDR3: ASSPWTGPNTEAF
V: TRBV18

CDR3: ASSVTGNTEAF
V: TRBV9

CDR3: ASSLSAESPNYGYT
V: TRBV27

CDR3: ASSFRTGRGIYGYT
V: TRBV5-1

CDR3: ASSGGLRLGNTEAF
V: TRBV9

CDR3: ASSVGGGVNTEAF
V: TRBV9

CDR3: ASSEGGQAKNQPQH
V: TRBV2

CDR3: ASSLQGNSYEQY
V: TRBV5-1

CDR3: ASSIWTAKNTEAF
V: TRBV19

CDR3: ASSPLNLARPPYNEQF
V: TRBV3-1/TRBV3-2

CDR3: ASSETLTGENTGELF
V: TRBV6-1